This T cell receptor beta chain was profiled in a study of blood T cells in healthy people across ages. The use of a sample-barcoded 5' primer and a J-beta primer mix characterized a second PCR of about 7 to 12 cycles. TCRdb processed the 5' RACE reads anew with MiXCR; each CDR3 protein has one entry. Among about 1,500,000 distinct CDR3 sequences listed, about 28% were seen once. The CDR3 extends over 12 amino acids. Germline lookup yields CDR1 SQVTM and CDR2 ANQGSEA. Trimming pared 6 bases from V and 0 bases from J, leaving 8 bases between. The sequenced material came from blood. The TCR was taken from a woman in her twenties or thirties in good health. The chain joins TRBV29-1 to TRBJ1-1; no reliable D call. The CDR3 spells CSVRPLNTEAFF. The CDR3 DNA is TGCAGCGTCCGACCCTTGAACACTGAAGCTTTCTTT.